This T cell receptor beta chain was found in a study of blood T cell repertoires in COVID-19. Across the whole study: Donors in the United States, Italy and Spain gave samples during acute or convalescent COVID-19. Nucleic acid was either cDNA or gDNA, and it came from T cells, B-cell-depleted T cells, or PBMCs.

Germline V gene lookup returns CDR1 SEHNR and CDR2 FQNEAQ (reference sequence). This CDR3 comprises 14 residues. Trimming stripped 5 bases from V and 0 bases from J, with 8 bases between. Authors' analysis steps: Reference gene primer amplification in the assay estimated nucleated cell counts. Sequenced by immunoSEQ multiplex PCR; TCRdb stores in-frame clones only, minus some. V and J calls and clone size are those listed in that table; D and trimming were worked out from the DNA. The profile shows approximately 120,000 clones, around 78% of them singletons. Sequencing was done on a sample of peripheral blood. J is TRBJ1-3 and V is TRBV7-9, with unresolved D. This clonotype was obtained from an older woman with acute or convalescent COVID-19. The CDR3 region is CASSESGSGNTIYF. CDR3 DNA: TGTGCCAGCAGCGAATCGGGCTCTGGAAACACCATATATTTT. The entire variable domain, with the rest obtained from reference TRBV7-9 and TRBJ1-3, is as follows: DTGVSQNPRHKITKRGQNVTFRCDPISEHNRLYWYRQTLGQGPEFLTYFQNEAQLEKSRLLSDRFSAERPKGSFSTLEIQRTEQGDSAMYLCASSESGSGNTIYFGEGSWLTVV.